This is a list of T cell receptor beta chains from one sample in a study of cytomegalovirus exposure and HLA in healthy donors. Clones were read by immunoSEQ multiplex PCR, and TCRdb kept only the in-frame ones, dropping some. The table lists about 49,000 clones, around 91% of them singletons, with more than 1.4% in the top ten. Sequencing was carried out using PBMCs. The receptors derive from a man younger than 35 in good health and CMV-seronegative. The CDR3 runs from the conserved cysteine through the conserved F or W. The D gene is left open where the match is weak. The size entry is marked missing in some rows and otherwise reads once, few, many or a size class.

abundance	v_gene	j_gene	d_gene	CDR3aa	CDR3nt
NA	TRBV18	TRBJ2-5	NA	CASSLTRTEKETQYF	TGTGCCAGCTCACTAACACGGACAGAAAAAGAGACCCAGTACTTC
NA	TRBV2	TRBJ2-1	TRBD2	CASRGGMGFF	TGTGCCAGCAGGGGGGGGATGGGGTTCTTC
NA	TRBV27	TRBJ2-7	TRBD2	CASSGTSIYEQYF	TGTGCCAGCAGCGGGACTAGCATCTACGAGCAGTACTTC
NA	TRBV15	TRBJ2-1	NA	CATSRDKGYEQFF	TGTGCCACCAGCAGAGATAAGGGGTATGAGCAGTTCTTC
NA	TRBV30	TRBJ2-1	TRBD1	CAWSPTGFGQFF	TGTGCCTGGAGCCCGACAGGGTTTGGGCAGTTCTTC
NA	TRBV7-8	TRBJ1-4	TRBD1	CASSNNRGQSEKLFF	TGTGCCAGCAGCAATAACAGGGGGCAGAGTGAAAAACTGTTTTTT
NA	TRBV19	TRBJ2-3	TRBD1	CASSRGRTGGFGDTQYF	TGTGCCAGTAGTAGGGGACGGACAGGGGGCTTCGGAGATACGCAGTATTTT
NA	TRBV10-3	TRBJ2-5	NA	CAISELHSQETQYF	TGTGCCATCAGTGAACTTCACAGTCAAGAGACCCAGTACTTC
NA	TRBV15	TRBJ2-7	TRBD2	CATSWTSGYEQYF	TGTGCCACCAGTTGGACTAGCGGCTACGAGCAGTACTTC
NA	TRBV12-5	TRBJ2-7	NA	CASGLDSRDEQYF	TGTGCTAGTGGCCTGGACAGCAGAGACGAGCAGTACTTC
once	TRBV5-4	TRBJ1-4	NA	CASSLGGADEKLFF	TGTGCCAGCAGCTTGGGGGGCGCTGATGAAAAACTGTTTTTT
NA	TRBV9	TRBJ1-1	NA	CASSVATDNTEAFF	TGTGCCAGCAGCGTAGCGACAGATAACACTGAAGCTTTCTTT
NA	TRBV28	TRBJ2-2	NA	CASSSDTGELFF	TGTGCCAGCAGTTCGGACACCGGGGAGCTGTTTTTT
NA	TRBV28	TRBJ2-3	NA	CASSGWGLNTDTQYF	TGTGCCAGCAGTGGGTGGGGACTTAACACAGATACGCAGTATTTT
NA	TRBV2	TRBJ2-7	NA	CASSEEAMGEQYF	TGTGCCAGCAGTGAGGAGGCAATGGGGGAGCAGTACTTC
NA	TRBV28	TRBJ1-1	TRBD1	CASSLDRGLSTEAFF	TGTGCCAGCAGTTTAGACAGGGGGCTGAGCACTGAAGCTTTCTTT
once	TRBV6-6	TRBJ2-5	NA	CASSYYPGPETQYF	TGTGCCAGCAGTTACTACCCAGGGCCAGAGACCCAGTACTTC
NA	TRBV27	TRBJ2-5	TRBD1	CASSPWTGRETQYF	TGTGCCAGCAGTCCATGGACAGGGAGAGAGACCCAGTACTTC
NA	TRBV28	TRBJ2-2	TRBD1	CASSLLGRGLAGELFF	TGTGCCAGCAGTCTGCTAGGCAGGGGGTTGGCCGGGGAGCTGTTTTTT
NA	TRBV30	TRBJ1-5	TRBD1	CAWSPRQGAGQPQHF	TGTGCCTGGAGTCCTCGACAGGGGGCGGGTCAGCCCCAGCATTTT